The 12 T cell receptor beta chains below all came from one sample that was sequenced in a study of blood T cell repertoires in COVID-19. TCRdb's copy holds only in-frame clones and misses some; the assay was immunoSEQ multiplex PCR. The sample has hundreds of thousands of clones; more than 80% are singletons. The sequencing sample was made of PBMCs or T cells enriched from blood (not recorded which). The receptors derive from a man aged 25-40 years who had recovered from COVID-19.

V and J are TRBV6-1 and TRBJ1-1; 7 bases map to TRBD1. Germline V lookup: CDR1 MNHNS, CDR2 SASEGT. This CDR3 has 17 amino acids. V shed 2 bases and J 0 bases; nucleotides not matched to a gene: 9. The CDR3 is CASSESWPGGLNTEAFF. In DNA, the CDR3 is TGTGCCAGCAGTGAATCGTGGCCAGGGGGTTTGAACACTGAAGCTTTCTTT.

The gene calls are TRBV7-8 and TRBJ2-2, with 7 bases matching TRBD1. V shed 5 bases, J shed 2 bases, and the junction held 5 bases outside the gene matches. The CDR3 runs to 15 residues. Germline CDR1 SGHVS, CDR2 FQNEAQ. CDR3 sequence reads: CASSVQGFNTGELFF. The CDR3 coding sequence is TGTGCCAGCAGCGTACAGGGGTTTAACACCGGGGAGCTGTTTTTT.

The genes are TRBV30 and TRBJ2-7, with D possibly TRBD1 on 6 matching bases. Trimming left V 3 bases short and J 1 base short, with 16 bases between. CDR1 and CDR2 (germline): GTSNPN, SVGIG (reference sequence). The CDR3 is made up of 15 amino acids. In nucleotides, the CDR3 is TGTGCCTGGAGGCTTAGGGGGAGTGCATCCTACGAGCAGTACTTC. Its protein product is CAWRLRGSASYEQYF.

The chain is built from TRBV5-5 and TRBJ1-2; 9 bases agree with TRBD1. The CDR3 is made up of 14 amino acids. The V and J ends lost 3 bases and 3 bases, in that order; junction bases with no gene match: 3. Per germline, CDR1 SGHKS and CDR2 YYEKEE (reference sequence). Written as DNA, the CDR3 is TGTGCCAGCAGCTCCGGACAGGGGTACTATGGCTACACCTTC. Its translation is CASSSGQGYYGYTF.

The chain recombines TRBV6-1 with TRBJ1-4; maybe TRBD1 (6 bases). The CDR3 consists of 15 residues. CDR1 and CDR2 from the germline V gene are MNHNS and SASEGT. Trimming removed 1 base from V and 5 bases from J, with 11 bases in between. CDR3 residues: CASSEGRTVNEKLFF. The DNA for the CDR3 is TGTGCCAGCAGTGAAGGGAGGACAGTCAATGAAAAACTGTTTTTT.

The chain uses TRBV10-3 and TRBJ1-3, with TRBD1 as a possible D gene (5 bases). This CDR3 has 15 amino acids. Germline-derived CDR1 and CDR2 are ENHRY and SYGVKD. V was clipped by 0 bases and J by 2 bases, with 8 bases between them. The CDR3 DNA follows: TGTGCCATCAGTGAGTCAGCAGGGACTGGAAACACCATATATTTT. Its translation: CAISESAGTGNTIYF.

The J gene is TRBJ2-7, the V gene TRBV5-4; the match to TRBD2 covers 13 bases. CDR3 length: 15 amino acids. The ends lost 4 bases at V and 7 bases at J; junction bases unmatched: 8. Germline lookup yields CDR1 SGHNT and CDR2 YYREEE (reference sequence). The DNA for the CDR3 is TGTGCCAGCAGCACTGGACTAGCGGGAGTACGAGAGCAGTACTTC. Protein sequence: CASSTGLAGVREQYF.

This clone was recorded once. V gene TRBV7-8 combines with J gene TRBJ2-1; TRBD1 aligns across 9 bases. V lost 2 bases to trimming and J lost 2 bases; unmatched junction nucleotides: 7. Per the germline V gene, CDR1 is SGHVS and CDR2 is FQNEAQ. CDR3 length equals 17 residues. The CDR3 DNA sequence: TGTGCCAGCAGCTTAAATTGGGACAGGGTAACCTACAATGAGCAGTTCTTC. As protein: CASSLNWDRVTYNEQFF.

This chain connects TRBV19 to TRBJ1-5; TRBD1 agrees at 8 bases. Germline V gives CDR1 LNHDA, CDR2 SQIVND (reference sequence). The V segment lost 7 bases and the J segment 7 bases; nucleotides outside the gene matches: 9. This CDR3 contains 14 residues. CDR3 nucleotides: TGTGCCAGTAACATGGACAGGGTTGGGCAGCCCCAGCATTTT. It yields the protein CASNMDRVGQPQHF.

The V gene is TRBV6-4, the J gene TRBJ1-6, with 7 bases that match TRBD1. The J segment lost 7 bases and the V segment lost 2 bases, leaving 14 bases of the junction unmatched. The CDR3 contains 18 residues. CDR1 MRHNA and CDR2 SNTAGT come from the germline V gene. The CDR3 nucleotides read TGTGCCAGCAGTGACCTTATGGACAGGTTTCCTCGGAATTCACCCCTCCACTTT. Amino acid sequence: CASSDLMDRFPRNSPLHF.

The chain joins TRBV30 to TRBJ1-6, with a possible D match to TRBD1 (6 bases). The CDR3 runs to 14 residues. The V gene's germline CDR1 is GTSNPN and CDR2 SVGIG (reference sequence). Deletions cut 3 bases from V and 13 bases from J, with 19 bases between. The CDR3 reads CAWRRRTGKIPLHF. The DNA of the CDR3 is TGTGCCTGGAGGAGGCGCACAGGGAAAATCCCCCTCCACTTT.

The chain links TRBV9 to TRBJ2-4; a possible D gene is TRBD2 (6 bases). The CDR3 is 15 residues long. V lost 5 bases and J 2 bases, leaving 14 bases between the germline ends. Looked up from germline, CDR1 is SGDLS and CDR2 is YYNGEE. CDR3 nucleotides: TGTGCCAGCAGGAAACCGGGACTCTCCAAAAACATTCAGTACTTC. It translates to CASRKPGLSKNIQYF.